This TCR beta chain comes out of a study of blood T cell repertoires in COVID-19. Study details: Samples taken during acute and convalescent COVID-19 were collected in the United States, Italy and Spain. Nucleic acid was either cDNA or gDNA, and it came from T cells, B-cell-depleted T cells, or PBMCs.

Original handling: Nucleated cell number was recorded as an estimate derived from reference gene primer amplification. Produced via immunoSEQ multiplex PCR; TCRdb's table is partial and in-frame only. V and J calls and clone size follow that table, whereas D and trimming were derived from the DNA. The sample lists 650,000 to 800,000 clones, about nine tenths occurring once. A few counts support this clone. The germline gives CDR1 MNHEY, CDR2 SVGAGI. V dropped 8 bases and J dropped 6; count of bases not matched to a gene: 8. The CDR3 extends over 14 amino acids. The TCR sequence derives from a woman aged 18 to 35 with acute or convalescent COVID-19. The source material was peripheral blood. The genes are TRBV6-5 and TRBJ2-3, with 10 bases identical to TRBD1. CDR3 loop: CASLVGQGSDTQYF. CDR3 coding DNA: TGTGCCAGCCTCGTGGGACAGGGGTCGGATACGCAGTATTTT.